Detailed here is one T cell receptor (beta chain). Disease duration was under 3 months in the ophthalmopathy patients, who also had a Clinical Activity Score of at least 3 and a NOSPECS grade of at least 4. This sample was included in a study of T cells in Graves' hyperthyroidism and ophthalmopathy. The investigators amplified TCR beta CDR3 regions from RNA transcripts. HTBI primers drove first-round RT-PCR of the TCR CDR3. MiXCR was run by TCRdb on the multiplex PCR reads, yielding one entry per CDR3 protein. This sample has some 490,000 distinct CDR3 sequences, with about 22% found just once. Specimen: blood. The receptor was isolated from a woman in her 70s with Graves' ophthalmopathy.

CDR3 residues: CSAWDQATNYGYTF. In DNA form, the CDR3 reads TGCAGTGCATGGGACCAGGCCACTAACTATGGCTACACCTTC. The V gene is TRBV20-1, the J gene TRBJ1-2; D possibly corresponds to TRBD1 (5 bases). V lost 6 bases to trimming and J lost 0 bases, with 14 bases between them. Germline CDR1 DFQATT, CDR2 SNEGSKA (reference sequence). The CDR3 sequence is 14 residues long.